A single sample is the source of the 22 T cell receptor beta chains below, sequenced in a study of Tregs in tolerant kidney transplant recipients. Generated by immunoSEQ multiplex PCR, the TCRdb table keeps only in-frame clones and is missing some. The listing records over 25,000 clones. The sample was CD8+ T cells from blood, taken before the transplant. These receptors were collected from a human donor who received a combined kidney and bone marrow transplant.

Points on this clone: The CDR3 end lies 3 residues beyond the end of the read and is filled in from the germline J gene. The chain uses TRBV5-1 and TRBJ2-3; 7 positions agree with TRBD2. Trimming at V came to 2 bases and at J to 2 bases, leaving 8 bases not matched to a gene. CDR3 size: 16 residues. The germline V gene encodes CDR1 SGHRS and CDR2 YFSETQ. The CDR3 region is CASSLPTSTNTDTQYF. Partial CDR3 DNA: TGCGCCAGCAGCTTACCGACTAGCACGAACACAGATACG.

In the case of this clone: The CDR3 end is not reached by the read, which stops 3 residues before it; the germline J gene fills it in. The genes are TRBV14 and TRBJ1-1, with D maybe TRBD1 (6 bases). The V end lost 4 bases, the J end lost 6 bases, and 15 bases lay between the germline ends. The CDR3 runs to 14 residues. The germline CDR1 and CDR2 sequences are SGHDN and FVKESK. Incomplete CDR3 DNA: TGTGCCAGCAGCCGTGGCAGGGGAATTTCTGAA. Protein sequence: CASSRGRGISE. The entire CDR3 reads CASSRGRGISEAFF.

The CDR3 sequence: CASSMGSPSTDTQYF. CDR3 DNA, as far as it was read: TGTGCCAGTAGTATGGGCTCGCCAAGCACAGATACG. The rearrangement links TRBV19 to TRBJ2-3; D call uncertain. The read ends 3 residues before the CDR3 terminus; that terminus is restored from the germline J gene. CDR3 length equals 15 residues. Trimming removed 3 bases from V and 0 bases from J, with 10 bases in between. Germline lookup yields CDR1 LNHDA and CDR2 SQIVND (reference sequence).

Remarks on this clone: The read gets to within 3 residues of the CDR3 end, and the germline J gene fills in the rest. This sequence joins TRBV18 and TRBJ2-1; 8 bases map to TRBD2. V was clipped by 3 bases and J by 7 bases; unmatched bases: 11. This CDR3 is built from 16 residues. Germline CDR1 reads KGHSH; CDR2 reads LQKENI. CDR3 DNA (partial): TGTGCCAGCTCACCTTCTTTAGCGGGACGTTTAAATGAG. Translating it yields CASSPSLAGRLNE. Given in full, the CDR3 is CASSPSLAGRLNEQFF.

The sequenced part of the CDR3 DNA is TGTGCCAGCAGCTTGGTTCCAGGGCCGAACACTGAA. It is translated as CASSLVPGPNTE. The entire CDR3 sequence reads CASSLVPGPNTEAFF. V usage is TRBV5-6 and J usage is TRBJ1-1; possibly TRBD1 for D (5 bases). The read comes to an end 3 residues before the CDR3 does, leaving the germline J gene to fill in the end. Deletions cut 0 bases from V and 1 base from J, with 10 bases between. The CDR3 length is 15 residues. The germline gives CDR1 SGHDT, CDR2 YYEEEE.

Comment on this clone: Read coverage stops 3 residues before the CDR3 terminus; the germline J gene supplies the remainder. The chain employs TRBV2 and TRBJ1-4; D not certain. With 3 bases removed from V and 3 bases from J, the gap between germline ends came to 8 bases. This CDR3 has 14 residues. Germline V CDR1 and CDR2: SNHLY, FYNNEI. The part of the CDR3 DNA that was read is TGTGCCAGCAGTGAGGTCCCAGCTAATGAAAAA. It encodes CASSEVPANEK. The entire CDR3 protein reads CASSEVPANEKLFF.

In regard to this clone: Read data end 3 residues before the CDR3 end; the end is taken from the germline J gene. The V and J genes are TRBV7-7 and TRBJ2-5; a weak D match, TRBD1 (5 bases). The CDR3 has 15 residues. With 6 bases removed from V and 1 base from J, the gap between germline ends came to 15 bases. Germline V CDR1 and CDR2: SSHAT, FNYEAQ (reference sequence). The sequenced part of the CDR3 DNA is TGTGCCAGCAGTTCTTCAGCAGGGCTCCAAGAGACC. Translated, it gives CASSSSAGLQET. The whole CDR3 region reads CASSSSAGLQETQYF.

A word on this clone: The CDR3 end lies 3 residues beyond the end of the read and is filled in from the germline J gene. This chain connects TRBV13 to TRBJ2-2, with 14 nucleotides matching TRBD2. The CDR3 covers 17 residues. After removal of 5 bases from V and 3 bases from J, the junction contained 5 bases not matched to a gene. Germline V gene data show CDR1 as PRHDT and CDR2 as FYEKMQ (reference sequence). Here the CDR3 reads CASSLGGLAGDTGELFF. The CDR3 bases that were read are TGTGCCAGCAGCCTCGGGGGACTAGCGGGGGACACCGGGGAG.

CDR3 protein: CAWSTGTGYSGANVLTF. The covered CDR3 bases are TGTGCCTGGAGTACCGGGACAGGCTACTCTGGGGCCAACGTC. The V gene is TRBV30, the J gene TRBJ2-6; 8 positions agree with TRBD1. The read finishes 3 residues shy of the CDR3 end, and the germline J gene is used to complete it. CDR3 length equals 17 residues. Per germline, CDR1 GTSNPN and CDR2 SVGIG (reference sequence). With 2 bases clipped from V and 0 bases from J, the junction kept 6 bases outside the gene matches.

In the case of this clone: The read ends 3 residues shy of where the CDR3 ends; the end is completed using the germline J gene. This sequence joins TRBV7-8 and TRBJ2-5, with D possibly matching TRBD2 (5 bases). This CDR3 contains 14 residues. Germline V gives CDR1 SGHVS, CDR2 FQNEAQ. The V gene lost 5 bases and the J gene lost 1 base, with 11 bases spanning the gap. CDR3 sequence: CASSLTGLQETQYF. The covered CDR3 bases are TGTGCCAGCAGCCTAACTGGACTCCAAGAGACC.

Details on this clone: The read falls 3 residues short of the CDR3 end, and the missing part is taken from the germline J gene. V gene TRBV6-2 or TRBV6-3 combines with J gene TRBJ2-1; D remains ambiguous. V lost 7 bases and J lost 6, with 7 bases in between. In germline, CDR1 is MNHEY, CDR2 SVGEGT. The CDR3 sequence is 11 residues long. CDR3 loop: CASTSLNEQFF. The sequenced CDR3 bases are TGTGCCAGCACCAGTCTCAATGAG.

In regard to this clone: Read sequence stops 3 residues before the CDR3 end, and the germline J gene provides the missing end. V usage is TRBV2 and J usage is TRBJ2-7; 7 bases fit TRBD2. J gave up 3 bases and V 6 bases, and 8 bases lay outside the gene matches. The germline V gene has CDR1 SNHLY and CDR2 FYNNEI. The CDR3 covers 14 residues. Partial CDR3 DNA: TGTGCCAGCAGCGTGGGACGGGGGGTCTACGAG. It yields the protein CASSVGRGVYE. The entire CDR3 is CASSVGRGVYEQYF.

About this clone: The read stops 3 residues short of the end of the CDR3; the missing end is completed from the germline J gene. The chain has TRBV5-6 and TRBJ2-5; 8 bases are shared with TRBD2. V trimming: 4 bases; J trimming: 4 bases; junction bases outside the gene matches: 6. Looked up from germline, CDR1 is SGHDT and CDR2 is YYEEEE. There are 14 residues in the CDR3. The covered CDR3 bases are TGTGCCAGCAGCCTACCGAGCGGGGGAGAGACC. Amino acids: CASSLPSGGET. The full CDR3 protein reads CASSLPSGGETQYF. The variable domain in full, completed from reference TRBV5-6 and TRBJ2-5, reads DAGVTQSPTHLIKTRGQQVTLRCSPKSGHDTVSWYQQALGQGPQFIFQYYEEEERQRGNFPDRFSGHQFPNYSSELNVNALLLGDSALYLCASSLPSGGETQYFGPGTRLLVL.

To note about this clone: The read is 3 residues too short to cover the CDR3 end, so that end is filled in from the germline J gene. The chain employs TRBV7-8 and TRBJ2-3, with unresolved D. This CDR3 region has 12 residues. Germline values: CDR1 SGHVS, CDR2 FQNEAQ. V was cut by 2 bases and J by 5 bases, with 5 bases left in between. Incomplete CDR3 DNA: TGTGCCAGCAGCTTACCCGGAGATACG. It yields the protein CASSLPGDT. The full CDR3 is CASSLPGDTQYF.

With respect to this clone: The DNA ends 3 residues before the CDR3 does, and the rest of the CDR3 is filled in from the germline J gene. This chain uses TRBV15 with TRBJ2-3, with D possibly matching TRBD1 (6 bases). The CDR3 is 13 amino acids. V was shortened by 10 bases and J by 3 bases, with 14 bases between the two germline ends. CDR1 LNHNV and CDR2 YYDKDF come from the germline V gene (reference sequence). The CDR3 bases that were read are TGTGCCATTCCGGGACAAACGACAGATACG. Translation: CAIPGQTTDT. The entire CDR3 sequence reads CAIPGQTTDTQYF.

In regard to this clone: The read ends 3 residues shy of where the CDR3 ends; the end is completed using the germline J gene. The V gene is TRBV7-8, the J gene TRBJ1-1; no definite D call. The CDR3 contains 12 residues. V was shortened by 1 base and J by 7 bases, with 7 bases between the two germline ends. CDR1 SGHVS and CDR2 FQNEAQ come from the germline V gene. The DNA read from the CDR3 is TGTGCCAGCAGCTTAGGTTCTAATGAA. It encodes CASSLGSNE. The entire CDR3 protein reads CASSLGSNEAFF.

Concerning this clone: The DNA ends 3 residues before the CDR3 does, and the rest of the CDR3 is filled in from the germline J gene. The chain joins TRBV19 to TRBJ2-2, with 9 bases matching TRBD1. V lost 1 base to trimming and J lost 7 bases; unmatched junction nucleotides: 10. Looked up from germline, CDR1 is LNHDA and CDR2 is SQIVND (reference sequence). This CDR3 spans 17 amino acids. Incomplete CDR3 DNA: TGTGCCAGTAGTATAGTATTGAGGACAGGGGCGGGCGGGGAG. This translates into CASSIVLRTGAGGE. In full, the CDR3 reads CASSIVLRTGAGGELFF.

Concerning this clone itself: From the germline J gene comes the end of the CDR3, since the read stops 3 residues before it. The chain combines TRBV6-2 or TRBV6-3 with TRBJ2-5; 8 nucleotides agree with TRBD2. The CDR3 spans 14 residues. Germline lookup yields CDR1 MNHEY and CDR2 SVGEGT. V lost 6 bases to trimming and J lost 5 bases; unmatched junction nucleotides: 8. The CDR3 reads CASRIAGLWETQYF. The covered CDR3 bases are TGTGCCAGCAGAATAGCGGGGTTATGGGAGACC.

Notes on this clone: The CDR3 extends 3 residues past the end of the read, so its final part is completed from the germline J gene. The gene calls are TRBV6-1 and TRBJ2-5; D not resolved. The germline CDR1 and CDR2 sequences are MNHNS and SASEGT. Between the trimmed V and J ends, which lost 2 bases and 1 base, there was a span of 17 bases. This CDR3 is 17 amino acids long. The CDR3 DNA, read in part, is TGTGCCAGCAGTGAATTCCCCATGAAGCTACTCCAAGAGACC. Amino acids: CASSEFPMKLLQET. The full CDR3 sequence reads CASSEFPMKLLQETQYF.

The sequenced CDR3 bases are TGTGCCAGTACCTTTGGCGGGGGCTTGAACACTGAA. Its translation: CASTFGGGLNTE. The complete CDR3 reads CASTFGGGLNTEAFF. V usage is TRBV19 and J usage is TRBJ1-1; the D gene is possibly TRBD1 (6 bases). The sequence runs out 3 residues before the end of the CDR3; the remainder is reconstructed from the germline J gene. CDR1 and CDR2 (germline): LNHDA, SQIVND (reference sequence). V lost 7 bases and J lost 0, with 15 bases in between. The CDR3 has 15 residues.

As to this clone: The sequence runs out 3 residues before the end of the CDR3; the remainder is reconstructed from the germline J gene. The genes are TRBV29-1 and TRBJ1-1; D is possibly TRBD1 (5 bases). The CDR3 runs 18 residues. V was shortened by 3 bases and J by 0 bases, with 23 bases between the two germline ends. The germline gives CDR1 SQVTM, CDR2 ANQGSEA. The CDR3 loop reads CSVERGLRKGRLNTEAFF. The part of the CDR3 DNA that was read is TGCAGCGTTGAGCGGGGTCTACGCAAGGGACGGTTGAACACTGAA.

As regards this clone: The DNA ends 3 residues before the CDR3 does, and the rest of the CDR3 is filled in from the germline J gene. The chain joins TRBV16 to TRBJ1-5; 9 bases line up with TRBD1. The CDR3 contains 15 residues. Germline trimming cut 4 bases from V and 6 bases from J; bases unmatched to any gene: 7. Germline CDR1 KGHSY, CDR2 FQNENV. The part of the CDR3 DNA that was read is TGTGCCAGCAGCCCCCGACAGGGGGACGTTCAGCCC. Translated, it gives CASSPRQGDVQP. The whole CDR3 protein reads CASSPRQGDVQPQHF.